Each of the 2 T cell receptor beta chains below was sequenced from the same sample in a study of T cell responses to AZD1222 COVID-19 vaccine. The data were produced by immunoSEQ multiplex PCR, yet TCRdb's version contains in-frame clones alone and is incomplete. Of 150,000 to 160,000 clones detected, under 95% appear once; the ten largest clones hold 15% to 20%. The starting material was peripheral blood, obtained on day 0 of AZD1222 vaccination. These receptors all come from an adult in good health.

A single count supports this clone. The J gene is TRBJ2-7, the V gene TRBV28; 11 nucleotides match TRBD1. This CDR3 is built from 16 residues. After removal of 3 bases from V and 4 bases from J, the junction contained 8 bases not matched to a gene. CDR1 and CDR2 (germline): MDHEN, SYDVKM. The chain's CDR3 is CASSLRRDRGMYEQYF. In DNA, the CDR3 is TGTGCCAGCAGTTTGCGCCGGGACAGGGGGATGTACGAGCAGTACTTC. The full variable domain, in which reference TRBV28 and TRBJ2-7 provide the parts outside the CDR3, is DVKVTQSSRYLVKRTGEKVFLECVQDMDHENMFWYRQDPGLGLRLIYFSYDVKMKEKGDIPEGYSVSREKKERFSLILESASTNQTSMYLCASSLRRDRGMYEQYFGPGTRLTVT.

The chain has TRBV9 and TRBJ2-7; 10 bases match TRBD1. V gave up 3 bases and J gave up 12 bases; unmatched junction bases: 12. The CDR3 has 14 amino acids. CDR1 and CDR2 from the germline V gene are SGDLS and YYNGEE. The chain's CDR3 is CASSAGTGELTRYF. CDR3 nucleotide sequence: TGTGCCAGCAGCGCCGGGACAGGGGAACTGACCAGGTACTTC.